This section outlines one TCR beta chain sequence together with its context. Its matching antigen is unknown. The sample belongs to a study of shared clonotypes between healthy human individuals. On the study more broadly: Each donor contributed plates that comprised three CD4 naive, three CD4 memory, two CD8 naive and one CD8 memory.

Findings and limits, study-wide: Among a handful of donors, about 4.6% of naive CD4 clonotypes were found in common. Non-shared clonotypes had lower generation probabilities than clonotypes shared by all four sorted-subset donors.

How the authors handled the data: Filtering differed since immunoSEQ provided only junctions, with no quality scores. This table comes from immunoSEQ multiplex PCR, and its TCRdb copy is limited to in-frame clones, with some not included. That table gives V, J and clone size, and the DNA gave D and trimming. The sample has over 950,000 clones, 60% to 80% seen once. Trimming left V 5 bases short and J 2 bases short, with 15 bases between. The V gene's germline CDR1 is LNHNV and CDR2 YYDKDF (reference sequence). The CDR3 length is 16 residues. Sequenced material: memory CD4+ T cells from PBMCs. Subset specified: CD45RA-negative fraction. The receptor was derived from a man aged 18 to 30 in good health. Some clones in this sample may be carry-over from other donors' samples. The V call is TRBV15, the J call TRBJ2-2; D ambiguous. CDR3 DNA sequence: TGTGCCACCAGCGCAGCCCTAAGGGTCAACACCGGGGAGCTGTTTTTT. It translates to CATSAALRVNTGELFF. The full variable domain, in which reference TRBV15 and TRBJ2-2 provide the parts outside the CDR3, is DAMVIQNPRYQVTQFGKPVTLSCSQTLNHNVMYWYQQKSSQAPKLLFHYYDKDFNNEADTPDNFQSRRPNTSFCFLDIRSPGLGDTAMYLCATSAALRVNTGELFFGEGSRLTVL.